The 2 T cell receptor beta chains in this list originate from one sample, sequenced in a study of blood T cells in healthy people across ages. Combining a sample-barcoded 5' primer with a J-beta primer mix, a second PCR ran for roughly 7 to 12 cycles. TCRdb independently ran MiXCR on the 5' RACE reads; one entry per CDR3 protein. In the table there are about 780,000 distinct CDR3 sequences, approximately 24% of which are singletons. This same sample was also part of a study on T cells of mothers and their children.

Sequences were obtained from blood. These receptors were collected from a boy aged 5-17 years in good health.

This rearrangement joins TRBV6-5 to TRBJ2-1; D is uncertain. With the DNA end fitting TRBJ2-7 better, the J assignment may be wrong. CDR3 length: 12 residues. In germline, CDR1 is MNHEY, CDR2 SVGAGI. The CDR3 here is CASSYNNYEQYF. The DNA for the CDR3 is TGTGCCAGCAGTTACAACAACTACGAGCAGTACTTC.

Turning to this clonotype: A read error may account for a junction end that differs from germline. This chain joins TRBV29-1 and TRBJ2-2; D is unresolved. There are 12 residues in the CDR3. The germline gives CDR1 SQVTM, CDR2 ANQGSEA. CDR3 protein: CSAELTGRELFF. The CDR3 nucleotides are TGCAGCGCTGAACTGACGGGCCGGGAGCTGTTTTTT.